This TCR beta chain appears in the sequencing data of a study of control samples from healthy donors and cancer patients. Some clones are missing from TCRdb's copy, which holds only in-frame ones; the method was immunoSEQ multiplex PCR. The sample has about 180,000 clones; 85% to 90% are singletons. Trimming took 9 bases from V and 2 from J, leaving 19 bases between them. Germline-derived CDR1 and CDR2 are LNHDA and SQIVND (reference sequence). CDR3 length equals 15 residues. This receptor was taken from a woman aged 45-60 years in good health. The J gene is TRBJ1-2, the V gene TRBV19; D may be TRBD1 (5 bases). Sequenced material: blood. In DNA form, the CDR3 reads TGTGCCAGCCGGGGCGATCTGGGGGGAAACTATGGCTACACCTTC. It encodes CASRGDLGGNYGYTF.